These 17 T cell receptor beta chains came from one sample sequenced in a study of early T cells in non-severe SARS-CoV-2 infection. TCRdb ran MiXCR on the 5' RACE reads and lists one entry per CDR3 protein. Of tens of thousands of distinct CDR3 sequences in the sample, under 15% were seen once. Sequenced: whole blood. These receptors were taken from an adult who was a healthcare worker with PCR-confirmed SARS-CoV-2 infection or an uninfected control (not recorded which).

This clonotype was picked up many times. V usage is TRBV7-3 and J usage is TRBJ2-2; 8 positions agree with TRBD2. The CDR3 has 15 amino acids. With V trimmed by 5 bases and J by 4 bases, 6 bases remained unmatched. The germline gives CDR1 SGHTA, CDR2 FQGTGA. DNA for the CDR3: TGTGCCAGCAGCCCTGGACTAGCCGGCACCGGGGAGCTGTTTTTT. Protein: CASSPGLAGTGELFF.

This clonotype was counted a few times. V gene TRBV29-1 combines with J gene TRBJ2-1; no definite D call. The CDR3 consists of 17 residues. CDR1 is SQVTM and CDR2 is ANQGSEA in the germline V gene. V was shortened by 3 bases and J by 6 bases, with 24 bases between the two germline ends. This CDR3 is CSVDKGQKLRSRNEQFF. The CDR3 nucleotides read TGCAGCGTTGATAAAGGCCAGAAACTCAGGTCCCGCAATGAGCAGTTCTTC.

Comment on this clonotype: The conserved closing phenylalanine or tryptophan is absent in this CDR3, likely reflecting a read error. The rearrangement uses TRBV5-8 and TRBJ2-3; D possibly corresponds to TRBD2 (5 bases). The CDR3 loop spans 14 amino acids. Germline V CDR1 and CDR2: SGHTS, YDEGEE. The ends were cut back, 4 bases at V and 2 bases at J, with 11 bases in the middle. CDR3: CASSPLGFTDTQYS. DNA for the CDR3: TGTGCCAGCAGCCCACTAGGTTTCACAGATACGCAGTATTCT.

The chain links TRBV28 to TRBJ2-2, with D possibly TRBD1 on 5 matching bases. Between the trimmed V and J ends, which lost 6 bases and 5 bases, there was a span of 10 bases. From germline, CDR1 is MDHEN and CDR2 SYDVKM. CDR3 length: 13 residues. The CDR3 bases are TGTGCCAGCAGGCGGAAGGGGACCGGGGAGCTGTTTTTT. It yields the protein CASRRKGTGELFF. The full variable domain, its missing parts supplied by reference TRBV28 and TRBJ2-2, is DVKVTQSSRYLVKRTGEKVFLECVQDMDHENMFWYRQDPGLGLRLIYFSYDVKMKEKGDIPEGYSVSREKKERFSLILESASTNQTSMYLCASRRKGTGELFFGEGSRLTVL.

The chain carries TRBV2 and TRBJ2-5; TRBD2 is a possible D gene (7 bases). Germline CDR1 is SNHLY and CDR2 is FYNNEI. With 2 bases removed from V and 5 bases from J, the gap between germline ends came to 12 bases. The length of the CDR3 is 14 residues. For the CDR3, the DNA is TGTGCCAGCAGTGAACAGGGAGGGGGTGAGACCCAGTACTTC. Protein product: CASSEQGGGETQYF. Filled out from reference TRBV2 and TRBJ2-5, the complete variable domain reads EPEVTQTPSHQVTQMGQEVILRCVPISNHLYFYWYRQILGQKVEFLVSFYNNEISEKSEIFDDQFSVERPDGSNFTLKIRSTKLEDSAMYFCASSEQGGGETQYFGPGTRLLVL.

This chain joins TRBV19 and TRBJ2-5, with a weak D call TRBD2 (6 bases). Trimming took 6 bases from V and 3 from J, leaving 29 bases between them. CDR1 is LNHDA and CDR2 is SQIVND in the germline V gene (reference sequence). The CDR3 covers 19 residues. The CDR3 DNA follows: TGTGCCAGTAGCGAAAATCCGGGAGCCAACGCGCGAAAAAAAGAGACCCAGTACTTC. Translation: CASSENPGANARKKETQYF.

The rearrangement links TRBV12-3 or TRBV12-4 to TRBJ1-5; D ambiguous. The CDR3 length is 14 residues. Trimming cost V 2 bases and J 4 bases, with 9 bases left between them. As DNA, the CDR3 is TGTGCCAGCAGTTTAATGGCAGTTAATCAGCCCCAGCATTTT. Amino acids: CASSLMAVNQPQHF.

This clonotype appeared many times. The chain joins TRBV20-1 to TRBJ2-1, with TRBD2 identical over 8 bases. This CDR3 region has 14 residues. Trimming cost V 3 bases and J 8 bases; bases outside gene matches: 9. From germline, CDR1 is DFQATT and CDR2 SNEGSKA (reference sequence). The CDR3 spells CSASLARGGHEQFF. The CDR3 DNA reads TGCAGTGCTAGCCTTGCCCGGGGGGGCCATGAGCAGTTCTTC.

The J gene is TRBJ2-5, the V gene TRBV3-1; 8 bases map to TRBD2. J was trimmed by 5 bases and V by 4 bases; bases with no gene match: 6. CDR3 length: 14 amino acids. Germline V gives CDR1 LGHDT, CDR2 YNNKEL (reference sequence). The CDR3 region is CASSRRASGETQYF. The CDR3 DNA is TGTGCCAGCAGCCGGCGGGCTAGCGGGGAGACCCAGTACTTC.

This clonotype was recorded a few times. This CDR3 is CASSLPGVSYNEQFF. CDR3 coding DNA: TGTGCCAGCAGTCTACCGGGGGTCAGCTACAATGAGCAGTTCTTC. The chain links TRBV3-1 to TRBJ2-1, with D tentatively TRBD2 (6 bases). V dropped 6 bases and J dropped 3 bases, with 15 bases sitting between them. This CDR3 region has 15 residues. Germline values: CDR1 LGHDT, CDR2 YNNKEL (reference sequence).

This clonotype showed up many times. The rearrangement links TRBV28 to TRBJ2-2; D is perhaps TRBD1 or TRBD2 (6 bases each). V gave up 7 bases and J gave up 4 bases, with 19 bases separating them. The CDR3 spans 16 residues. In germline, CDR1 is MDHEN, CDR2 SYDVKM. Here the CDR3 reads CASNTGRSLGTGELFF. As DNA, the CDR3 is TGTGCCAGCAATACAGGGAGGTCACTGGGCACCGGGGAGCTGTTTTTT.

This clonotype has more than one count but fewer than ten. The V call is TRBV24-1, the J call TRBJ2-1, with D perhaps TRBD2 (6 bases). This CDR3 has 16 amino acids. V shed 4 bases and J shed 3 bases, with 15 bases lying between them. Germline V gives CDR1 KGHDR, CDR2 SFDVKD. In DNA, the CDR3 is TGTGCCACCAGTGAGGGGGGAGGCCCTTTCTACAATGAGCAGTTCTTC. Translating gives CATSEGGGPFYNEQFF.

This clonotype was seen a handful of times. V and J are TRBV7-2 and TRBJ2-7, with D hard to call. V was pared by 2 bases and J by 6 bases, with 11 bases between. Germline CDR1 and CDR2: SGHTA and FQGNSA. The CDR3 has 13 residues. The CDR3 loop is CASSLSEAGEQYV. DNA of the CDR3: TGTGCCAGCAGCTTATCTGAGGCCGGCGAGCAGTACGTC.

The chain employs TRBV11-3 and TRBJ2-1; D gene unclear. The CDR3 runs to 11 residues. Germline CDR1 SGHNT, CDR2 YENEEA. Trimming cost V 9 bases and J 5 bases, with 8 bases left between them. CDR3 amino acids: CARRWDNEQFF. The CDR3 coding sequence is TGTGCCAGGAGGTGGGACAATGAGCAGTTCTTC.

There are a few counts of this clonotype. The rearrangement joins TRBV6-5 to TRBJ1-5, with D uncertain. The CDR3 loop spans 13 amino acids. Between the trimmed V and J ends, which lost 8 bases and 3 bases, there was a span of 11 bases. The germline CDR1 and CDR2 sequences are MNHEY and SVGAGI. CDR3 protein: CASALLYNQPQHF. For the CDR3, the DNA is TGTGCCAGCGCCTTATTGTACAATCAGCCCCAGCATTTT.

The rearrangement uses TRBV6-2 or TRBV6-3 and TRBJ1-5; D not certain. Germline CDR1 is MNHEY and CDR2 is SVGEGT. V was pared by 6 bases and J by 4 bases, with 10 bases between. The CDR3 contains 13 residues. The CDR3 is CASRDTGNQPQHF. As DNA, the CDR3 is TGTGCCAGCAGAGACACGGGAAATCAGCCCCAGCATTTT.

This clonotype was picked up many times. The chain carries TRBV12-3 or TRBV12-4 and TRBJ2-3, with D unclear. V shed 2 bases and J shed 7 bases, with 4 bases lying between them. The length of the CDR3 is 11 residues. The CDR3 sequence: CASSLSHTQYF. The CDR3 coding sequence is TGTGCCAGCAGTTTAAGTCATACGCAGTATTTT.